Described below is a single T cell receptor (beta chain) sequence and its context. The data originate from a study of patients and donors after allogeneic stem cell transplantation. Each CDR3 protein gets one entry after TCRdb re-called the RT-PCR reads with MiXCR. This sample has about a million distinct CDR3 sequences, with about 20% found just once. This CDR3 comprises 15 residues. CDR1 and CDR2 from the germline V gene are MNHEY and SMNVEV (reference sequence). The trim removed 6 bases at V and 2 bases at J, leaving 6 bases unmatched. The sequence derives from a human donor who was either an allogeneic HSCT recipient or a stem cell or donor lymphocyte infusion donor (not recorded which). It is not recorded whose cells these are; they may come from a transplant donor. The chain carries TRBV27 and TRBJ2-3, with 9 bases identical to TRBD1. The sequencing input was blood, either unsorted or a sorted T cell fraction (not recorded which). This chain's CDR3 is CASRFRDRVTDTQYF. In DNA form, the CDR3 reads TGTGCCAGCAGATTCCGGGACAGGGTCACAGATACGCAGTATTTT.